Listed below are T cell receptor beta chains from one sample, sequenced in a study of molecular identifiers for immune sequencing clone quantification. One entry per CDR3 protein, called by TCRdb with MiXCR from the PCR reads. Of under 85,000 distinct CDR3 sequences listed, 17% are singletons. Sequencing used naive CD8+ T cells from blood, with Jurkat cell RNA spiked in. The receptors were sampled from a human donor in good health. Some libraries in this study had Jurkat cell RNA spiked in. CDR3s include the opening cysteine and the closing phenylalanine or tryptophan. Fields, in order: CDR3 length, V gene, J gene, clone size, D gene, CDR3 protein, CDR3 DNA. D genes are given only for firm matches. Part of the rows lack a size; the others show once, few, many or a class for expanded clones.

length: 15
V: TRBV9
J: TRBJ2-7
size: NA
D: TRBD2
CDR3: CASSVSAGVRYEQYF
DNA: TGTGCCAGCAGCGTATCGGCGGGAGTTCGCTACGAGCAGTACTTC

length: 13
V: TRBV6-2/TRBV6-3
J: TRBJ1-1
size: many
D: NA
CDR3: CASSYSGVTEAFF
DNA: TGTGCCAGCAGTTACAGCGGGGTTACTGAAGCTTTCTTT

length: 15
V: TRBV27
J: TRBJ2-1
size: many
D: TRBD1
CDR3: CASSFGTEAYNEQFF
DNA: TGTGCCAGCAGTTTTGGGACAGAGGCCTACAATGAGCAGTTCTTC

length: 17
V: TRBV5-1
J: TRBJ2-4
size: many
D: TRBD1
CDR3: CASSLDLTGGEKNIQYF
DNA: TGCGCCAGCAGCTTGGACTTAACAGGGGGCGAGAAAAACATTCAGTACTTC

length: 12
V: TRBV7-9
J: TRBJ2-7
size: many
D: NA
CDR3: CASSPGSSEQYF
DNA: TGTGCCAGCTCCCCAGGTAGCTCCGAGCAGTACTTC

length: 16
V: TRBV5-1
J: TRBJ2-7
size: many
D: NA
CDR3: CASSLEGSALSYEQYF
DNA: TGCGCCAGCAGCTTGGAGGGTAGCGCTTTATCCTACGAGCAGTACTTC

length: 15
V: TRBV28
J: TRBJ1-5
size: NA
D: TRBD1
CDR3: CASSSRDRDDKPQHF
DNA: TGTGCCAGCAGCTCAAGAGACAGGGACGATAAGCCCCAGCATTTT

length: 14
V: TRBV7-8
J: TRBJ1-1
size: many
D: NA
CDR3: CASSYPEGRTEAFF
DNA: TGTGCCAGCAGCTACCCTGAGGGGCGCACTGAAGCTTTCTTT

length: 16
V: TRBV27
J: TRBJ2-1
size: NA
D: TRBD2
CDR3: CASSPLGLVAYNEQFF
DNA: TGTGCCAGCAGTCCCCTGGGACTAGTTGCCTACAATGAGCAGTTCTTC

length: 16
V: TRBV29-1
J: TRBJ2-1
size: many
D: TRBD2
CDR3: CSVLGLAGENYNEQFF
DNA: TGCAGCGTTCTGGGACTAGCGGGAGAAAACTACAATGAGCAGTTCTTC

length: 15
V: TRBV3-1
J: TRBJ2-5
size: many
D: TRBD2
CDR3: CASSQGGTSQETQYF
DNA: TGTGCCAGCAGCCAAGGTGGGACTAGCCAAGAGACCCAGTACTTC

length: 16
V: TRBV27
J: TRBJ2-2
size: many
D: TRBD2
CDR3: CASSPIAGPNTGELFF
DNA: TGTGCCAGCAGTCCAATAGCGGGACCCAACACCGGGGAGCTGTTTTTT

length: 15
V: TRBV6-2/TRBV6-3
J: TRBJ1-2
size: many
D: NA
CDR3: CASSYSGQNIYGYTF
DNA: TGTGCCAGCAGTTACTCTGGACAGAACATCTATGGCTACACCTTC

length: 19
V: TRBV2
J: TRBJ2-3
size: many
D: NA
CDR3: CASSVDRETSLSSTDTQYF
DNA: TGTGCCAGCAGTGTGGATCGGGAGACCTCTCTGTCTAGCACAGATACGCAGTATTTT

length: 18
V: TRBV28
J: TRBJ2-1
size: many
D: TRBD2
CDR3: CASSLVASGSPPYNEQFF
DNA: TGTGCCAGCAGTTTAGTAGCTAGCGGGAGTCCCCCCTACAATGAGCAGTTCTTC

length: 14
V: TRBV4-1
J: TRBJ2-7
size: many
D: NA
CDR3: CASSQGGLTYEQYF
DNA: TGCGCCAGCAGCCAAGGGGGGCTAACCTACGAGCAGTACTTC

length: 14
V: TRBV15
J: TRBJ2-3
size: many
D: TRBD1
CDR3: CATMGQGLTDTQYF
DNA: TGTGCCACCATGGGACAGGGGTTAACAGATACGCAGTATTTT

length: 15
V: TRBV21-1
J: TRBJ2-1
size: many
D: NA
CDR3: CASSPGPGTFNEQFF
DNA: TGTGCCAGCAGCCCTGGACCTGGGACATTCAATGAGCAGTTCTTC

length: 14
V: TRBV9
J: TRBJ2-1
size: once
D: NA
CDR3: CASSVYHGFDGQFF
DNA: TGTGCCAGCAGCGTTTATCATGGGTTTGATGGGCAGTTCTTC

length: 16
V: TRBV7-8
J: TRBJ2-3
size: many
D: NA
CDR3: CASSLSHRRNTDTQYF
DNA: TGTGCCAGCAGCTTAAGCCACAGACGCAACACAGATACGCAGTATTTT

length: 15
V: TRBV29-1
J: TRBJ2-3
size: many
D: TRBD2
CDR3: CSADTAGVSTDTQYF
DNA: TGCAGCGCCGATACAGCGGGAGTGAGCACAGATACGCAGTATTTT

length: 17
V: TRBV29-1
J: TRBJ2-5
size: medium-sized
D: NA
CDR3: CSTISLLREWVQETQYF
DNA: TGCAGCACCATCTCTCTCCTACGGGAATGGGTACAAGAGACCCAGTACTTC

length: 18
V: TRBV20-1
J: TRBJ1-3
size: many
D: NA
CDR3: CSARDLYLGGDSGNTIYF
DNA: TGCAGTGCTAGAGACCTCTACCTGGGCGGAGACTCTGGAAACACCATATATTTT

length: 10
V: TRBV7-9
J: TRBJ2-7
size: many
D: NA
CDR3: CASSGYEQYF
DNA: TGTGCCAGCAGTGGCTACGAGCAGTACTTC

length: 13
V: TRBV7-2
J: TRBJ2-1
size: many
D: TRBD2
CDR3: CASSFGTTNEQFF
DNA: TGTGCCAGCAGCTTCGGGACTACTAATGAGCAGTTCTTC

length: 12
V: TRBV24-1
J: TRBJ2-1
size: many
D: NA
CDR3: CATSVGRNEQFF
DNA: TGTGCCACCAGTGTCGGACGGAATGAGCAGTTCTTC

length: 14
V: TRBV12-3/TRBV12-4
J: TRBJ2-1
size: NA
D: NA
CDR3: CASRPTGAYDEQFF
DNA: TGTGCCAGCAGGCCGACCGGGGCATACGATGAGCAGTTCTTC

length: 13
V: TRBV3-1
J: TRBJ2-1
size: few
D: TRBD2
CDR3: CASSLSKAGEQFF
DNA: TGTGCCAGCAGCCTTTCCAAAGCGGGGGAGCAGTTCTTC

length: 17
V: TRBV5-1
J: TRBJ2-7
size: many
D: TRBD2
CDR3: CASSLALGTSGNYEQYF
DNA: TGCGCCAGCAGCTTGGCCCTAGGGACTAGCGGGAACTACGAGCAGTACTTC

length: 15
V: TRBV27
J: TRBJ2-1
size: NA
D: NA
CDR3: CASSSAPTPYNEQFF
DNA: TGTGCCAGCAGTTCCGCTCCTACCCCCTACAATGAGCAGTTCTTC

length: 14
V: TRBV20-1
J: TRBJ2-7
size: many
D: NA
CDR3: CSARDVLSGYEQYF
DNA: TGCAGTGCTAGAGATGTACTATCGGGCTACGAGCAGTACTTC

length: 13
V: TRBV6-1
J: TRBJ2-5
size: many
D: NA
CDR3: CASSELTRETQYF
DNA: TGTGCCAGCAGTGAATTAACCCGAGAGACCCAGTACTTC

length: 16
V: TRBV7-8
J: TRBJ2-1
size: many
D: TRBD2
CDR3: CASSHLAGERENEQFF
DNA: TGTGCCAGCAGCCACTTAGCGGGAGAAAGGGAAAATGAGCAGTTCTTC

length: 17
V: TRBV23-1
J: TRBJ2-4
size: many
D: TRBD2
CDR3: CASSQWGGSLAKNIQYF
DNA: TGCGCCAGCAGTCAATGGGGCGGGAGTTTGGCCAAAAACATTCAGTACTTC

length: 16
V: TRBV27
J: TRBJ2-3
size: few
D: NA
CDR3: CASSSVGAGGTDTQYF
DNA: TGTGCCAGCAGTTCGGTGGGGGCAGGGGGCACAGATACGCAGTATTTT

length: 12
V: TRBV5-6
J: TRBJ2-1
size: many
D: NA
CDR3: CASSLARNEQFF
DNA: TGTGCCAGCAGCTTGGCCCGGAATGAGCAGTTCTTC

length: 15
V: TRBV9
J: TRBJ2-6
size: few
D: NA
CDR3: CASSAEGPGANVLTF
DNA: TGTGCCAGCAGCGCCGAGGGGCCTGGGGCCAACGTCCTGACTTTC

length: 15
V: TRBV7-3
J: TRBJ2-3
size: many
D: TRBD2
CDR3: CASSLGAGESDTQYF
DNA: TGTGCCAGCAGCTTAGGCGCGGGAGAATCAGATACGCAGTATTTT

length: 13
V: TRBV7-9
J: TRBJ2-7
size: many
D: NA
CDR3: CASSPGTGGEQYF
DNA: TGTGCCAGCAGCCCCGGGACCGGTGGCGAGCAGTACTTC

length: 13
V: TRBV5-3
J: TRBJ2-7
size: NA
D: NA
CDR3: CASSLDRSCEQYF
DNA: TGTGCCAGCAGCTTGGATAGGTCCTGCGAGCAGTACTTC